The 31 T cell receptor beta chains below all came from one sample that was sequenced in a study of response to subunit inactivated influenza vaccine. TCRdb re-analysed the RT-PCR reads in MiXCR, keeping a single row per CDR3 protein. The sample yields hundreds of thousands of distinct CDR3 sequences, 12% to 15% seen once. This material consisted of PBMCs from blood, taken 14 to 15 days before vaccination. The receptors stem from a man aged 50 to 59 who received an inactivated influenza vaccine.

This clonotype was seen ten or more times. The V gene is TRBV20-1, the J gene TRBJ2-1; D might be TRBD2 (7 bases). The CDR3 runs to 16 residues. Germline lookup yields CDR1 DFQATT and CDR2 SNEGSKA (reference sequence). V lost 4 bases, J lost 1 base, and 17 bases lay in between. The CDR3 loop reads CSAKGGGLRSYNEQFF. CDR3 DNA: TGCAGTGCTAAAGGGGGGGGGCTGAGGTCCTACAATGAGCAGTTCTTC.

The chain recombines TRBV21-1 with TRBJ1-5. TRBV21-1 corresponds to a pseudogene. This CDR3 has 16 amino acids. The CDR3 here is CASSKEVYRSNQPQHF. CDR3 coding DNA: TGTGCCAGCAGCAAAGAGGTATATAGGAGCAATCAGCCCCAGCATTTT.

About this clonotype itself: A much larger clonotype is one base distant, so this may be a read error. The gene calls are TRBV6-1 and TRBJ1-5, with 8 bases that match TRBD1. CDR3 length: 15 residues. Germline CDR1 reads MNHNS; CDR2 reads SASEGT. The CDR3 bases are TGTGACAGCAGTCGTGGACAGGGAGGCAATCAGCCCCAGCATTTT. Translating gives CDSSRGQGGNQPQHF.

The V call is TRBV6-2 or TRBV6-3, the J call TRBJ2-1; TRBD2 aligns across 14 bases. The germline CDR1 and CDR2 sequences are MNHEY and SVGEGT. Trimming at V came to 7 bases and at J to 5 bases, leaving 13 bases not matched to a gene. This CDR3 has 18 amino acids. The chain's CDR3 is CASTRGLAGGLWNNEQFF. The DNA of the CDR3 is TGTGCCAGCACCCGAGGACTAGCGGGGGGCTTGTGGAACAATGAGCAGTTCTTC.

This rearrangement joins TRBV28 to TRBJ2-1; TRBD2 matches at 7 bases. CDR3 length: 19 amino acids. Germline V CDR1 and CDR2: MDHEN, SYDVKM. After removal of 6 bases from V and 1 base from J, the junction contained 18 bases not matched to a gene. This CDR3 reads CASRGHWGSSGASYNEQFF. In DNA, the CDR3 is TGTGCCAGCAGAGGTCACTGGGGATCCAGCGGGGCTTCCTACAATGAGCAGTTCTTC.

The table lists this clonotype with many counts. The rearrangement joins TRBV9 to TRBJ2-3; the match to TRBD2 covers 7 bases. CDR1 is SGDLS and CDR2 is YYNGEE in the germline V gene. The CDR3 sequence is 14 residues long. With V trimmed by 5 bases and J by 0 bases, 3 bases remained unmatched. The CDR3 nucleotides are TGTGCCAGCAGGCGGGACTACAGCACAGATACGCAGTATTTT. Its protein product is CASRRDYSTDTQYF. Full variable domain (remainder filled in from reference TRBV9 and TRBJ2-3): DSGVTQTPKHLITATGQRVTLRCSPRSGDLSVYWYQQSLDQGLQFLIQYYNGEERAKGNILERFSAQQFPDLHSELNLSSLELGDSALYFCASRRDYSTDTQYFGPGTRLTVL.

The chain recombines TRBV3-1 with TRBJ2-7, with D perhaps being TRBD1 or TRBD2 (6 bases each). Trimming took off 4 bases at V and 5 bases at J, with 9 bases between the two ends. Germline CDR1 LGHDT, CDR2 YNNKEL (reference sequence). The CDR3 has 12 residues. This chain's CDR3 is CASSRRGDEQYF. CDR3 in DNA: TGTGCCAGCAGCCGAAGGGGGGACGAGCAGTACTTC.

This clonotype was seen ten or more times. The DNA of the CDR3 is TGCAGTGCCAATCCTGGTGGGAGGGCTGGGGAGCTGTTTTTT. Its translation: CSANPGGRAGELFF. This sequence joins TRBV20-1 and TRBJ2-2; 7 bases fit TRBD2. The CDR3 has 14 amino acids. The ends lost 6 bases at V and 8 bases at J; junction bases unmatched: 12. Germline CDR1 and CDR2: DFQATT and SNEGSKA (reference sequence).

This clonotype was observed many times. The chain combines TRBV5-1 with TRBJ1-5; 7 positions match TRBD1. Germline CDR1 reads SGHRS; CDR2 reads YFSETQ. The CDR3 is made up of 16 amino acids. The ends lost 4 bases at V and 2 bases at J; junction bases unmatched: 9. Here the CDR3 reads CASSPEGGQGNQPQHF. Here the CDR3 DNA reads TGCGCCAGCAGCCCGGAGGGTGGACAGGGCAATCAGCCCCAGCATTTT.

This clonotype was seen only a few times. V is TRBV5-1 and J is TRBJ2-1; 8 positions agree with TRBD2. V was clipped by 7 bases and J by 5 bases; unmatched bases: 8. CDR1 SGHRS and CDR2 YFSETQ come from the germline V gene. This CDR3 is built from 14 residues. The CDR3 sequence is CASQSGGSHNEQFF. As DNA, the CDR3 is TGCGCCAGCCAAAGCGGGGGATCTCACAATGAGCAGTTCTTC.

This clonotype has a handful of counts. This chain links TRBV19 with TRBJ1-5; D ambiguous. V was trimmed by 2 bases and J by 3 bases, leaving 11 bases between them. Germline V gene lookup returns CDR1 LNHDA and CDR2 SQIVND (reference sequence). The CDR3 runs to 15 residues. The CDR3 bases are TGTGCCAGTAGTATATCCAGACTGCCCAATCAGCCCCAGCATTTT. Encoded protein: CASSISRLPNQPQHF.

This clonotype came up a few times. The chain recombines TRBV20-1 with TRBJ2-2, with D unresolved. The CDR3 has 13 amino acids. The germline V gene has CDR1 DFQATT and CDR2 SNEGSKA (reference sequence). Trimming took off 1 base at V and 6 bases at J, with 9 bases between the two ends. The CDR3 is CSARGRYAGELFF. The CDR3 coding sequence is TGCAGTGCTAGAGGCCGGTACGCCGGGGAGCTGTTTTTT.

This chain joins TRBV4-2 and TRBJ1-5; D ambiguous. The germline V gene encodes CDR1 LGHNA and CDR2 YNFKEQ. The CDR3 consists of 12 residues. V gave up 5 bases and J gave up 7 bases, with 9 bases separating them. CDR3 sequence: CASSTHGQPQHF. CDR3 nucleotides: TGTGCCAGCAGCACCCACGGACAGCCCCAGCATTTT.

The J gene is TRBJ2-4, the V gene TRBV3-1; no reliable D call. V shed 1 base and J shed 2 bases, with 9 bases lying between them. The germline V gene encodes CDR1 LGHDT and CDR2 YNNKEL (reference sequence). The CDR3 is 15 amino acids. In DNA, the CDR3 is TGTGCCAGCAGCCAAGGCGTAGGGTCCAAAAACATTCAGTACTTC. Translating it yields CASSQGVGSKNIQYF.

This clonotype was seen only a few times. The V and J genes are TRBV12-3 or TRBV12-4 and TRBJ2-5, with D uncertain. CDR3 length: 13 residues. Trimming removed 5 bases at V and 4 bases at J, with 11 bases between. Here the CDR3 DNA reads TGTGCCAGCAGTCCAACACTCGGAGAGACCCAGTACTTC. Amino acid sequence: CASSPTLGETQYF.

In nucleotides, the CDR3 is TGTGCCAGCTCACCAAGCCAAAACAGGGGGGAAAACATTCAGTACTTC. Amino acids: CASSPSQNRGENIQYF. The chain links TRBV18 to TRBJ2-4, with TRBD1 matching 8 bases. V was clipped by 2 bases and J by 5 bases; unmatched bases: 8. The CDR3 runs to 16 residues. CDR1 is KGHSH and CDR2 is LQKENI in the germline V gene.

This clonotype has more than one count but fewer than ten. The chain couples TRBV20-1 to TRBJ1-6; D not resolved. This CDR3 is 8 amino acids long. Germline lookup yields CDR1 DFQATT and CDR2 SNEGSKA (reference sequence). V dropped 5 bases and J dropped 13 bases, with 3 bases sitting between them. The CDR3: CSAPPLHF. The CDR3 DNA is TGCAGTGCTCCCCCCCTCCACTTT.

The sample holds a few counts of this clonotype. The chain uses TRBV27 and TRBJ1-1; maybe TRBD1 (6 bases). Trimming shortened V by 5 bases and J by 6 bases, and 19 bases separated the two germline ends. There are 15 residues in the CDR3. In germline, CDR1 is MNHEY, CDR2 SMNVEV (reference sequence). For the CDR3, the DNA is TGTGCCAGCAGTGCCTCGGGGGCCGGGTTGGCTGAAGCTTTCTTT. This encodes CASSASGAGLAEAFF.

The CDR3 sequence is CASTRLGEQFF. The DNA of the CDR3 is TGTGCCAGCACCCGACTAGGGGAGCAGTTCTTC. The rearrangement uses TRBV12-3 or TRBV12-4 and TRBJ2-1; TRBD2 might be the D (6 bases). The CDR3 contains 11 residues. Trimming cost V 7 bases and J 10 bases, with 11 bases left between them.

This clonotype was observed many times. The gene calls are TRBV29-1 and TRBJ2-6, with TRBD2 as a possible D gene (5 bases). The CDR3 length is 13 residues. CDR1 is SQVTM, CDR2 ANQGSEA, per germline. With 6 bases removed from V and 6 bases from J, the gap between germline ends came to 12 bases. The CDR3 reads CSVREALANVLTF. In DNA, the CDR3 is TGCAGCGTGAGGGAAGCATTGGCCAACGTCCTGACTTTC. Full variable domain (missing parts from reference TRBV29-1 and TRBJ2-6): SAVISQKPSRDICQRGTSLTIQCQVDSQVTMMFWYRQQPGQSLTLIATANQGSEATYESGFVIDKFPISRPNLTFSTLTVSNMSPEDSSIYLCSVREALANVLTFGAGSRLTVL.

The sample holds a few counts of this clonotype. V and J are TRBV24-1 and TRBJ2-3; either TRBD1 or TRBD2 may fit D (6 bases each). The germline V gene has CDR1 KGHDR and CDR2 SFDVKD. V was trimmed by 1 base and J by 4 bases, leaving 11 bases between them. CDR3 length equals 15 residues. In DNA form, the CDR3 reads TGTGCCACCAGTGATTTATCGGGGGCCTCAGATACGCAGTATTTT. It encodes CATSDLSGASDTQYF.

Only a few counts were recorded for this clonotype. The gene calls are TRBV7-3 and TRBJ2-2; TRBD2 matches at 7 bases. V was pared by 5 bases and J by 0 bases, with 3 bases of the junction left unmatched. CDR3 length: 15 residues. Looked up from germline, CDR1 is SGHTA and CDR2 is FQGTGA. The CDR3 region is CASSRGETNTGELFF. CDR3 bases: TGTGCCAGCAGCCGGGGGGAGACGAACACCGGGGAGCTGTTTTTT.

This clonotype was found many times. CDR3 sequence (DNA): TGTGCCACCAGTGATGCTCTAACCACGGTGGGAGATGAGCAGTTCTTC. Translating it yields CATSDALTTVGDEQFF. The chain has TRBV24-1 and TRBJ2-1; TRBD2 is a possible D gene (5 bases). Germline lookup yields CDR1 KGHDR and CDR2 SFDVKD. The V end was cut by 3 bases, the J end by 8 bases, with 19 bases between. This CDR3 is built from 16 residues.

The CDR3 bases are TGTGCCAGCAGTTATGCAGGGATCCTTAGCAATCAGCCCCAGCATTTT. Translated, it gives CASSYAGILSNQPQHF. The rearrangement joins TRBV6-2 or TRBV6-3 to TRBJ1-5; D is perhaps TRBD1 (5 bases). V dropped 3 bases and J dropped 0 bases, with 12 bases sitting between them. Germline CDR1 MNHEY, CDR2 SVGEGT. The CDR3 has 16 residues.

This clonotype showed up just a few times. CDR3 protein: CASSMDRAYSSYEQYF. CDR3 coding DNA: TGTGCCAGCAGCATGGACAGGGCCTATAGCTCCTACGAGCAGTACTTC. This chain uses TRBV11-2 with TRBJ2-7; 8 bases map to TRBD1. The J segment lost 0 bases and the V segment lost 5 bases, leaving 9 bases of the junction unmatched. Germline V CDR1 and CDR2: SGHAT, FQNNGV. The CDR3 has 16 residues.

In this sample, this clonotype turned up a few times. V is TRBV14 and J is TRBJ2-7; D remains unclear. The CDR3 spans 15 residues. CDR1 is SGHDN and CDR2 is FVKESK in the germline V gene. V was trimmed by 4 bases and J by 1 base, leaving 14 bases between them. The CDR3 DNA follows: TGTGCCAGCAGCCGCGTCCTGGCAGGTTCCTACGAGCAGTACTTC. It yields the protein CASSRVLAGSYEQYF.

The genes are TRBV5-5 and TRBJ1-4, with D unresolved. The length of the CDR3 is 14 residues. V lost 1 base and J lost 2, with 6 bases in between. Germline V gene lookup returns CDR1 SGHKS and CDR2 YYEKEE (reference sequence). The CDR3 reads CASSLRVTNEKLFF. CDR3 bases: TGTGCCAGCAGCTTGCGGGTGACTAATGAAAAACTGTTTTTT.

This clonotype was detected ten times or more. The chain recombines TRBV20-1 with TRBJ2-7; 8 bases agree with TRBD2. V dropped 5 bases and J dropped 9; count of bases not matched to a gene: 15. This CDR3 is 14 amino acids long. Germline-derived CDR1 and CDR2 are DFQATT and SNEGSKA (reference sequence). The CDR3 sequence is CSAQPPGLVLRQYF. In DNA form, the CDR3 reads TGCAGTGCTCAACCCCCGGGACTAGTTCTCCGGCAGTACTTC.

V gene TRBV12-3 or TRBV12-4 combines with J gene TRBJ2-1; perhaps D is TRBD1 or TRBD2 (5 bases each). The CDR3 totals 14 residues. V was cut by 6 bases and J by 5 bases, with 14 bases left in between. CDR3 sequence (DNA): TGTGCCAGCAGCCTGGGACCCCAAAACAATGAGCAGTTCTTC. Amino acids: CASSLGPQNNEQFF.

This clonotype was detected a few times. The rearrangement uses TRBV7-6 and TRBJ2-2; a weak D match, TRBD1 (5 bases). The CDR3 covers 14 residues. CDR1 is SGHVS and CDR2 is FNYEAQ in the germline V gene. Trimming removed 6 bases at V and 6 bases at J, with 14 bases between. CDR3 in DNA: TGTGCCAGCAGTTCAGGGAACTTAGCCGGGGAGCTGTTTTTT. Translating gives CASSSGNLAGELFF.

This clonotype was seen many times. J is TRBJ2-1 and V is TRBV2; D could derive from TRBD1 or TRBD2 (5 bases each). From germline, CDR1 is SNHLY and CDR2 FYNNEI. The V and J ends lost 6 bases and 6 bases respectively, with 15 bases between them. This CDR3 has 14 amino acids. The CDR3 sequence: CASRAQGPLNEQFF. CDR3 in DNA: TGTGCCAGCAGGGCCCAGGGACCTCTCAATGAGCAGTTCTTC.